The 25 T cell receptor beta chains presented below share a single source sample, sequenced in a study of CD8 T cells in ankylosing spondylitis. TCRdb re-called the 5' RACE reads through MiXCR, storing one row per CDR3 protein. The table shows almost 30,000 distinct CDR3 sequences, with nearly 5.5% occurring only once. The sequenced material came from blood, either unsorted or a sorted T cell fraction (not recorded which). The source of these receptors is a female donor with ankylosing spondylitis or in good health (not recorded which).

Ten or more counts support this clonotype. This sequence joins TRBV9 and TRBJ2-3; tentative D call: TRBD2 (7 bases). CDR3 length equals 15 residues. Trimming removed 0 bases at V and 1 base at J, with 9 bases between. Germline CDR1 and CDR2: SGDLS and YYNGEE. DNA for the CDR3: TGTGCCAGCAGCGTAGTCGGGGGGCGCACAGATACGCAGTATTTT. Protein sequence: CASSVVGGRTDTQYF.

This clonotype was counted at least ten times. The CDR3: CSAGPDRRNQPQHF. In nucleotides, the CDR3 is TGCAGCGCCGGTCCCGACAGACGCAATCAGCCCCAGCATTTT. The V call is TRBV29-1, the J call TRBJ1-5, with a weak D call TRBD1 (5 bases). Trimming shortened V by 7 bases and J by 2 bases, and 15 bases separated the two germline ends. Per the germline V gene, CDR1 is SQVTM and CDR2 is ANQGSEA. This CDR3 is built from 14 residues.

This clonotype was recorded once. This chain uses TRBV21-1 with TRBJ2-3; the D call of TRBD1 is as the table states it, not checked on the DNA. TRBV21-1 is listed as a pseudogene. The CDR3 consists of 17 residues. The CDR3 loop is CASSKAGWWTATDTQYF. The CDR3 DNA is TGTGCCAGCAGCAAAGCGGGATGGTGGACAGCCACAGATACGCAGTATTTT.

This clonotype showed up many times. CDR3 sequence (DNA): TGTGCCAGCAGCCACCGGCGGAGCTCCTACAATGAGCAGTTCTTC. Translation: CASSHRRSSYNEQFF. This sequence joins TRBV9 and TRBJ2-1; D is ambiguous. Trimming took 4 bases from V and 0 from J, leaving 11 bases between them. Germline V gene data show CDR1 as SGDLS and CDR2 as YYNGEE. This CDR3 region has 15 residues.

In its sample, this clonotype ranks as medium-sized (0.01 to 0.1%). This chain uses TRBV9 with TRBJ1-2; D perhaps matches TRBD1 (5 bases). The CDR3 has 15 residues. Germline CDR1 and CDR2: SGDLS and YYNGEE. The V gene lost 2 bases and the J gene lost 4 bases, with 15 bases spanning the gap. The DNA for the CDR3 is TGTGCCAGCAGCGTTGGGACTAGGATGCTCTATGGCTACACCTTC. Its protein is CASSVGTRMLYGYTF.

This clonotype was seen many times. V usage is TRBV9 and J usage is TRBJ2-7; 10 bases align to TRBD1. Germline CDR1 SGDLS, CDR2 YYNGEE. The CDR3 has 13 amino acids. Trimming at V came to 5 bases and at J to 3 bases, leaving 2 bases not matched to a gene. The CDR3 nucleotides read TGTGCCAGCAGGGGACAGGGGAACTACGAGCAGTACTTC. Protein sequence: CASRGQGNYEQYF.

By share, this clonotype ranks as medium-sized. The chain recombines TRBV9 with TRBJ1-1; D not certain. Germline V CDR1 and CDR2: SGDLS, YYNGEE. Trimming removed 0 bases from V and 1 base from J, with 7 bases in between. CDR3 length: 14 amino acids. CDR3 DNA sequence: TGTGCCAGCAGCGTAGCTCCGGGGAACACTGAAGCTTTCTTT. It is translated as CASSVAPGNTEAFF. Variable domain in full (rest from reference TRBV9 and TRBJ1-1): DSGVTQTPKHLITATGQRVTLRCSPRSGDLSVYWYQQSLDQGLQFLIQYYNGEERAKGNILERFSAQQFPDLHSELNLSSLELGDSALYFCASSVAPGNTEAFFGQGTRLTVV.

There are many counts of this clonotype. The chain has TRBV9 and TRBJ2-5, with D perhaps being TRBD1 or TRBD2 (6 bases each). Trimming pared 0 bases from V and 5 bases from J, leaving 11 bases between. CDR3 length: 14 residues. Germline lookup yields CDR1 SGDLS and CDR2 YYNGEE. The CDR3 DNA reads as TGTGCCAGCAGCGTAGCGGTAGGGGGGGAGACCCAGTACTTC. Its protein is CASSVAVGGETQYF.

This clonotype appeared many times. The chain joins TRBV9 to TRBJ1-2; TRBD1 aligns across 7 bases. The CDR3 has 14 amino acids. Germline lookup yields CDR1 SGDLS and CDR2 YYNGEE. V shed 0 bases, J shed 7 bases, and the junction held 6 bases outside the gene matches. This chain's CDR3 is CASSVEGRGLGYTF. CDR3 nucleotide sequence: TGTGCCAGCAGCGTAGAGGGAAGGGGGCTTGGCTACACCTTC. The variable domain in full, with the rest retrieved from reference TRBV9 and TRBJ1-2, is DSGVTQTPKHLITATGQRVTLRCSPRSGDLSVYWYQQSLDQGLQFLIQYYNGEERAKGNILERFSAQQFPDLHSELNLSSLELGDSALYFCASSVEGRGLGYTFGSGTRLTVV.

This clonotype was detected many times. The gene calls are TRBV9 and TRBJ2-1; TRBD2 aligns across 8 bases. Germline CDR1 SGDLS, CDR2 YYNGEE. The length of the CDR3 is 16 residues. The trim removed 3 bases at V and 5 bases at J, leaving 10 bases unmatched. The CDR3 protein is CASSARWSGGNNEQFF. The CDR3 region has the DNA TGTGCCAGCAGCGCCCGTTGGAGCGGGGGAAACAATGAGCAGTTCTTC. Filled out from reference TRBV9 and TRBJ2-1, the complete variable domain reads DSGVTQTPKHLITATGQRVTLRCSPRSGDLSVYWYQQSLDQGLQFLIQYYNGEERAKGNILERFSAQQFPDLHSELNLSSLELGDSALYFCASSARWSGGNNEQFFGPGTRLTVL.

This clonotype was detected a few times. The V gene is TRBV9, the J gene TRBJ2-5; TRBD1 or TRBD2 may be the D gene (5 bases each). The germline V gene encodes CDR1 SGDLS and CDR2 YYNGEE. The CDR3 is 18 amino acids. V lost 0 bases, J lost 5 bases, and 23 bases lay in between. CDR3: CASSVAEPGARRRETQYF. CDR3 DNA sequence: TGTGCCAGCAGCGTAGCCGAACCCGGGGCCCGGCGGCGGGAGACCCAGTACTTC.

This clonotype was seen ten or more times. The chain is built from TRBV9 and TRBJ1-1; D is uncertain. V gave up 3 bases and J gave up 11 bases, with 14 bases separating them. Germline values: CDR1 SGDLS, CDR2 YYNGEE. The CDR3 runs 12 residues. CDR3 in amino acids: CASSELSGIAFF. In DNA form, the CDR3 reads TGTGCCAGCAGCGAGCTATCAGGAATCGCTTTCTTT.

This clonotype was found many times. This chain uses TRBV9 with TRBJ1-1, with D unclear. The V gene lost 0 bases and the J gene lost 0 bases, with 9 bases spanning the gap. This CDR3 has 15 residues. The germline V gene has CDR1 SGDLS and CDR2 YYNGEE. Here the CDR3 reads CASSVDGVMNTEAFF. DNA for the CDR3: TGTGCCAGCAGCGTAGATGGGGTTATGAACACTGAAGCTTTCTTT.

This clonotype counts as medium-sized. The genes are TRBV9 and TRBJ1-6; TRBD1 matches 8 bases. The CDR3 is made up of 16 amino acids. Per the germline V gene, CDR1 is SGDLS and CDR2 is YYNGEE. V gave up 3 bases and J gave up 6 bases; unmatched junction bases: 8. The CDR3 nucleotides are TGTGCCAGCAGCGAGAGGACAGGGAGCCCTAATTCACCCCTCCACTTT. Its translation is CASSERTGSPNSPLHF.

In its sample, this clonotype was seen many times. V is TRBV9 and J is TRBJ1-6; 8 bases are a match to TRBD1. Trimming removed 0 bases from V and 10 bases from J; junction bases left unmatched: 6. The CDR3 loop spans 15 amino acids. The V gene's germline CDR1 is SGDLS and CDR2 YYNGEE. The CDR3 DNA follows: TGTGCCAGCAGCGTAGGAGGACAGGGAAGCTCACCCCTCCACTTT. Protein: CASSVGGQGSSPLHF.

This clonotype showed up many times. V and J are TRBV9 and TRBJ2-6, with TRBD1 matching over 8 bases. This CDR3 spans 19 amino acids. Per the germline V gene, CDR1 is SGDLS and CDR2 is YYNGEE. V lost 0 bases and J lost 4; bases outside the gene matches: 12. CDR3 DNA sequence: TGTGCCAGCAGCGTAGGTCTTCCGGGCAGGGGGCTCGGGGCCAACGTCCTGACTTTC. This encodes CASSVGLPGRGLGANVLTF.

This clonotype appeared many times. This chain links TRBV9 with TRBJ2-1, with 9 bases identical to TRBD2. J lost 7 bases, V lost 3 bases, and 5 bases had no gene match. From germline, CDR1 is SGDLS and CDR2 YYNGEE. CDR3 length: 14 amino acids. The CDR3 sequence: CASSGGLAMNEQFF. The CDR3 DNA reads TGTGCCAGCAGCGGCGGACTAGCGATGAATGAGCAGTTCTTC.

This clonotype has a count of ten or more. The genes are TRBV9 and TRBJ2-4, with a tentative D call TRBD2 (6 bases). Germline V gene data show CDR1 as SGDLS and CDR2 as YYNGEE. This CDR3 comprises 15 residues. V was clipped by 3 bases and J by 8 bases, with 18 bases between them. The CDR3 protein is CASSGPRGSADIQYF. CDR3 DNA sequence: TGTGCCAGCAGCGGACCTCGGGGGAGCGCGGACATTCAGTACTTC. Filled out from reference TRBV9 and TRBJ2-4, the complete variable domain reads DSGVTQTPKHLITATGQRVTLRCSPRSGDLSVYWYQQSLDQGLQFLIQYYNGEERAKGNILERFSAQQFPDLHSELNLSSLELGDSALYFCASSGPRGSADIQYFGAGTRLSVL.

In its sample, this clonotype was seen many times. The chain couples TRBV9 to TRBJ2-2; D uncertain. CDR3 length: 14 residues. Germline V gene lookup returns CDR1 SGDLS and CDR2 YYNGEE. V lost 0 bases, J lost 6 bases, and 9 bases lay in between. DNA of the CDR3: TGTGCCAGCAGCGTAGTGGCGAGTCCCGGGGAGCTGTTTTTT. This encodes CASSVVASPGELFF.

This clonotype has ten or more counts. V and J are TRBV9 and TRBJ1-2, with D possibly being TRBD1 (6 bases). Deletions cut 0 bases from V and 2 bases from J, with 11 bases between. The CDR3 runs to 15 residues. Germline lookup yields CDR1 SGDLS and CDR2 YYNGEE. CDR3 DNA: TGTGCCAGCAGCGTAGAGGGAGGGGGAAACTATGGCTACACCTTC. Protein: CASSVEGGGNYGYTF.

This clonotype has ten or more counts. This sequence joins TRBV9 and TRBJ1-3, with 7 positions matching TRBD1. The CDR3 covers 15 residues. The germline V gene encodes CDR1 SGDLS and CDR2 YYNGEE. V shed 4 bases and J 6 bases; nucleotides not matched to a gene: 10. The CDR3 coding sequence is TGTGCCAGCAGCACCTCCGGGACAGAGAAAAACACCATATATTTT. Its protein product is CASSTSGTEKNTIYF.

This clonotype has at least ten counts. The chain combines TRBV9 with TRBJ2-3; D gene uncertain. The CDR3 spans 16 residues. Trimming left V 0 bases short and J 3 bases short, with 14 bases between. Germline loops: CDR1 SGDLS, CDR2 YYNGEE. The CDR3: CASSVEGAMRTDTQYF. The CDR3 DNA reads as TGTGCCAGCAGCGTAGAAGGAGCGATGCGTACAGATACGCAGTATTTT.

This clonotype has only a few counts. The chain employs TRBV9 and TRBJ1-1; D is uncertain. CDR3 length: 14 residues. CDR1 SGDLS and CDR2 YYNGEE come from the germline V gene. V was shortened by 0 bases and J by 6 bases, with 12 bases between the two germline ends. CDR3 sequence: CASSVGMGTAEAFF. The CDR3 nucleotides read TGTGCCAGCAGCGTAGGTATGGGCACGGCTGAAGCTTTCTTT.

This clonotype was recorded at least ten times. The V gene is TRBV9, the J gene TRBJ2-5; possibly TRBD1 for D (6 bases). The germline CDR1 and CDR2 sequences are SGDLS and YYNGEE. This CDR3 has 15 amino acids. The V and J ends lost 4 bases and 0 bases respectively, with 13 bases between them. The CDR3 spells CASSPSGHNQETQYF. DNA of the CDR3: TGTGCCAGCAGCCCATCGGGACACAACCAAGAGACCCAGTACTTC.

The table lists this clonotype with many counts. The rearrangement links TRBV9 to TRBJ2-2; D is perhaps TRBD1 (5 bases). V lost 2 bases and J lost 0, with 11 bases in between. The CDR3 runs to 16 residues. CDR1 is SGDLS, CDR2 YYNGEE, per germline. CDR3 DNA sequence: TGTGCCAGCAGCGTGCAGGGCAGCTCGAACACCGGGGAGCTGTTTTTT. It encodes CASSVQGSSNTGELFF.